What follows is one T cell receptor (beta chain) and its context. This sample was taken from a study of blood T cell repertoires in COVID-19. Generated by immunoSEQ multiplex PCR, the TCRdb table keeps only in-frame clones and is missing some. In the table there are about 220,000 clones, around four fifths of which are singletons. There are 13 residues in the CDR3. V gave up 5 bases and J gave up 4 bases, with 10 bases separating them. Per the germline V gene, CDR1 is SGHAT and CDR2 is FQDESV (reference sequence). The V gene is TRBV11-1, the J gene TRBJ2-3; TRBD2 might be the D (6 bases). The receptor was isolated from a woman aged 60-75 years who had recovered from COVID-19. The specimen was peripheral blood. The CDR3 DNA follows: TGTGCCAGCAGCCCCCCGGGGGCAGATACGCAGTATTTT. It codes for CASSPPGADTQYF.